This T cell receptor beta chain was captured in a study of blood T cell repertoires in COVID-19. In the study overall: COVID-19 samples, acute and convalescent, were from the United States, Italy and Spain.

Trimming shortened V by 3 bases and J by 0 bases, and 17 bases separated the two germline ends. The CDR3 has 16 residues. Per germline, CDR1 DFQATT and CDR2 SNEGSKA (reference sequence). Methods used by the authors: Amplified reference gene primers provided the basis for estimating nucleated cell counts. The table came from immunoSEQ multiplex PCR; TCRdb's copy has only in-frame clones and leaves some out. V, J and clone size are taken as reported in that table, and D and trimming were inferred from the DNA itself. The sample has 180,000 or so clones; approximately 87% are singletons. This sequence was found in a man in his forties with active or convalescent COVID-19. The chain links TRBV20-1 to TRBJ1-1; D might be TRBD1 (6 bases). Sequencing was carried out using peripheral blood. The CDR3 nucleotides read TGCAGTGCTAGTCGGGGGGCAGATTTTATGAACACTGAAGCTTTCTTT. It codes for CSASRGADFMNTEAFF.